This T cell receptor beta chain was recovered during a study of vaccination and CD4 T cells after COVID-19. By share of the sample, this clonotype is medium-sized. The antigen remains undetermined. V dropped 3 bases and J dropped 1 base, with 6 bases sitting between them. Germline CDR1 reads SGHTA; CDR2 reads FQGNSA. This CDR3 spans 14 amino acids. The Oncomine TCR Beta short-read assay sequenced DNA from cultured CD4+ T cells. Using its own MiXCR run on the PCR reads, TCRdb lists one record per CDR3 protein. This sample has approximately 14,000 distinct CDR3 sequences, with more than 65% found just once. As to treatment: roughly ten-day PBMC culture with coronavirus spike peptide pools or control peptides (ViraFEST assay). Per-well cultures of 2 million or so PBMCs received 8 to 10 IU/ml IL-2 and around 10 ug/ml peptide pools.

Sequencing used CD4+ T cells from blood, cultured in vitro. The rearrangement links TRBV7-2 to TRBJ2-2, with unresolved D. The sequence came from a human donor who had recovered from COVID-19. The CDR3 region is CASSFYLNTGELFF. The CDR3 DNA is TGTGCCAGCAGCTTCTACTTGAACACCGGGGAGCTGTTTTTT.